Listed here is a single T cell receptor (beta chain). Its antigen is not known. The CDR3 consists of 15 residues. Trimming cost V 8 bases and J 3 bases, with 20 bases left between them. CDR1 is SQVTM, CDR2 ANQGSEA, per germline. cDNA libraries of TCR beta carried unique molecular identifiers. Between roughly 0.95 and 10 million T cells gave rise to about 450,000 cDNA molecules. TCRdb called the PCR reads again in MiXCR, with one record for every CDR3 protein. Of a few hundred thousand distinct CDR3 sequences in the sample, more than 30% are singletons; the top ten hold approximately 7.1%. These data belong to a study of post-analysis software for immune sequencing data. Study-level information: Progressive-relapsing, secondary progressive and relapsing-remitting multiple sclerosis were among the disease courses included. Whole-study findings and limits: Significantly lower normalized Chao1 diversity was seen in multiple sclerosis patients than in controls. Those samples that were prepared in the same batch co-clustered strongly by F measure. There were a few TRBV segments more frequent in patients than controls, and TRBV5-6, TRBV5-1 and TRBV20-1 were among them.

Sequenced input: blood. The V call is TRBV29-1, the J call TRBJ2-1; D may be TRBD1 or TRBD2 (5 bases each). The TCR was taken from a girl aged 2-10 years with multiple sclerosis. CDR3 nucleotides: TGCAGCTGGGAGACAGTGAATAACTTCTACAATGAGCAGTTCTTC. The encoded protein is CSWETVNNFYNEQFF.